These 2 T cell receptor beta chains originate from one sample sequenced in a study of cytomegalovirus exposure and HLA in healthy donors. Method: immunoSEQ multiplex PCR; TCRdb's copy keeps in-frame clones and lacks some. This table holds 250,000 to 350,000 clones, about nine tenths found once. Source material: PBMCs. The source of these receptors is a woman aged 18-35 years in good health and CMV-seronegative.

The V gene is TRBV4-3, the J gene TRBJ2-7; 7 bases agree with TRBD1. After removal of 4 bases from V and 5 bases from J, the junction contained 5 bases not matched to a gene. CDR1 is LGHNA, CDR2 YSLEER, per germline. This CDR3 spans 13 amino acids. The CDR3 nucleotides are TGCGCCAGCAGCCCCGACAGGGTCCACGAGCAGTACTTC. This codes for CASSPDRVHEQYF.

The chain recombines TRBV18 with TRBJ2-3, with 11 bases fitting TRBD2. CDR1 is KGHSH, CDR2 LQKENI, per germline. Losses at the gene ends were 5 bases for V and 3 bases for J; bases not matched to a gene: 7. The CDR3 totals 16 residues. CDR3 loop: CASSSRLAGSTDTQYF. The CDR3 nucleotides are TGTGCCAGCTCATCTCGACTAGCGGGATCGACAGATACGCAGTATTTT.